These T cell receptor beta chains were read from a single sample in a study of T cell responses to AZD1222 COVID-19 vaccine. Measured with immunoSEQ multiplex PCR; TCRdb has only the in-frame clones, and not every one. The repertoire consists of around 150,000 clones, with around 90% occurring once and the leading ten covering under 2%. This specimen consisted of peripheral blood, obtained on day 0 of AZD1222 vaccination. These receptors were taken from an adult in good health. The CDR3 runs from the conserved cysteine through the conserved F or W. A D gene is named only where the DNA matches it firmly. Size is omitted from some rows. Given values are once, few, many or a class for expanded clones.

v_call	clone_size	d_call	j_call	cdr3_nt	cdr3_aa
TRBV5-4	NA	NA	TRBJ1-1	TGTGCCAGTCTCCAGGGGCAGAGAGCTTTCTTT	CASLQGQRAFF
TRBV4-3	NA	NA	TRBJ2-2	TGCGCCAGCAGCCAGACGGTGGCCGGGGAGCTGTTTTTT	CASSQTVAGELFF
TRBV2	once	NA	TRBJ2-7	TGTGCCAGCAGAGGAAGCGGAAACTACGAGCAGTACTTC	CASRGSGNYEQYF
TRBV2	NA	NA	TRBJ1-4	TGTGCCAGCAATTGGGTTCTGGGGAATGAAAAACTGTTTTTT	CASNWVLGNEKLFF
TRBV4-1	NA	TRBD2	TRBJ2-2	TGCGCCAGCAGCTTTGGGGGGGAGGCTGTCACCGGGGAGCTGTTTTTT	CASSFGGEAVTGELFF
TRBV29-1	NA	TRBD2	TRBJ2-7	TGCAGCGTTGAATCACTAGCGGGGGGCCACGAGCAGTACTTC	CSVESLAGGHEQYF
TRBV14	NA	TRBD1	TRBJ1-4	TGTGCCAGCAGCCAAGGAGGCAGGGGGTATACTAATGAAAAACTGTTTTTT	CASSQGGRGYTNEKLFF
TRBV29-1	NA	TRBD1	TRBJ2-7	TGCAGCGTTGGACCCGTACCGGGACAGGGTTCATACGAGCAGTACTTC	CSVGPVPGQGSYEQYF
TRBV27	NA	NA	TRBJ1-2	TGTGCCAGCTATGGGGCTTCCTATGGCTACACCTTC	CASYGASYGYTF
TRBV7-9	NA	NA	TRBJ1-2	TGTGCCAGCAGCCTCCTACCCGACGGGGACTATGGCTACACCTTC	CASSLLPDGDYGYTF
TRBV25-1	few	NA	TRBJ1-1	TGTGCCAGCAGTGCAACAGAGAACACTGAAGCTTTCTTT	CASSATENTEAFF
TRBV25-1	NA	NA	TRBJ1-2	TGTGCCAGCAGTATTGGAGCTACGAACTATGGCTACACCTTC	CASSIGATNYGYTF
TRBV5-6	NA	NA	TRBJ1-4	TGTGCCAGCAGCTTCTACAGTGGTGAAAAACTGTTTTTT	CASSFYSGEKLFF
TRBV12-3/TRBV12-4	NA	NA	TRBJ1-2	TGTGCCGTGTGTCCAGGGGACCGCTATGGCTACACCTTC	CAVCPGDRYGYTF
TRBV7-6	NA	NA	TRBJ2-7	TGTGCCAGCAGCCTGGGAAATATCTACGAGCAGTACTTC	CASSLGNIYEQYF
TRBV18	NA	NA	TRBJ1-1	TGTGCCAGCAGTTTGACGGGGGCAGGCACTGAAGCTTTCTTT	CASSLTGAGTEAFF
TRBV27	NA	TRBD1	TRBJ1-4	TGTGCCAGCAAGACAGGGGGGGAAAAACTGTTTTTT	CASKTGGEKLFF
TRBV14	NA	TRBD1	TRBJ1-1	TGTGCCAGCAGCCAAGCAGGTGGGACAGCACACACTGAAGCTTTCTTT	CASSQAGGTAHTEAFF
TRBV6-5	NA	TRBD1	TRBJ1-4	TGTGCCAGCAGTTACTTGGGACAGCTAGGAGAAAAACTGTTTTTT	CASSYLGQLGEKLFF
TRBV5-6	NA	NA	TRBJ1-2	TGTGCCAGCAGCCCCCCCCGGACAGATAACTATGGCTACACCTTC	CASSPPRTDNYGYTF
TRBV19	NA	NA	TRBJ2-1	TGTGCCTCTAGTGGAGGGGCTGAATACAATGAGCAGTTCTTC	CASSGGAEYNEQFF
TRBV3-1/TRBV3-2	NA	NA	TRBJ2-7	TGTGCCAGCAGCCGAGATTATTACGAGCAGTACTTC	CASSRDYYEQYF
TRBV7-9	NA	TRBD1	TRBJ2-7	TGTGCCAGCAGCTCTAGGACAGGGTACGAGCAGTACTTC	CASSSRTGYEQYF
TRBV4-2	NA	TRBD2	TRBJ2-3	TGTGCCAGCAGCCACAGCCCCTCGCTAGCGGGAGATACAGATACGCAGTATTTT	CASSHSPSLAGDTDTQYF
TRBV11-2	NA	TRBD1	TRBJ1-2	TGTGCCAGCAGCTTAGGGACAGGGTTCGGTGGCTACACCTTC	CASSLGTGFGGYTF
TRBV27	NA	NA	TRBJ2-1	TGTGCCAGCAGTTTAGACGGGAGCCTCCTCAATGAGCAGTTCTTC	CASSLDGSLLNEQFF
TRBV6-1	NA	NA	TRBJ1-1	TGTGCCAGCAGTGAACTTGGGGTGAACACTGAAGCTTTCTTT	CASSELGVNTEAFF
TRBV2	NA	NA	TRBJ1-1	TGTGCCAGCAGTGAGTACGGCCCCATGAACACTGAAGCTTTCTTT	CASSEYGPMNTEAFF
TRBV7-9	NA	NA	TRBJ2-1	TGTGCCAGCACCAAAATGGGCGGAAGCTCCTACAATGAGCAGTTCTTC	CASTKMGGSSYNEQFF
TRBV29-1	NA	NA	TRBJ1-2	TGCAGCGTTCTACATGCAGGCTATGGCTACACCTTC	CSVLHAGYGYTF